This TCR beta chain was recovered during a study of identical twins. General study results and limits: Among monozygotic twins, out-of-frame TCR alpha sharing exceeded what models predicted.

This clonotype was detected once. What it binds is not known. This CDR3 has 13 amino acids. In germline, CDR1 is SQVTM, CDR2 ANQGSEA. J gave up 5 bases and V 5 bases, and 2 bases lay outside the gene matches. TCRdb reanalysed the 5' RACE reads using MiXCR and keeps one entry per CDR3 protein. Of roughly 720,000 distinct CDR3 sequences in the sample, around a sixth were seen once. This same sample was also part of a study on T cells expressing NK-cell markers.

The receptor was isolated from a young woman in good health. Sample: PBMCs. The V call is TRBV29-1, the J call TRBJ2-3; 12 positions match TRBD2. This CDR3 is CSVLAGGRDTQYF. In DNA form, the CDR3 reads TGCAGCGTTCTAGCGGGGGGGCGAGATACGCAGTATTTT.